This TCR beta chain was recorded in a study of PD-1 blockade in classical Hodgkin lymphoma. In the study overall: On a schedule of every 2 weeks, patients received nivolumab 3 mg/kg intravenously. Notes on the study in general: Complete responders started with a diversity level that resembled newly diagnosed patients at baseline. Repertoire differences have undefined causes, possibly disease activity or prior therapy. There was a significant rise in CD4+ TCR diversity by C4D1, with no such rise for CD8+.

Generated by immunoSEQ multiplex PCR, the TCRdb table keeps only in-frame clones and is missing some. This table holds about 35,000 clones, over 75% found once. This clone was counted between two and nine times. No antigen is known for it. Every patient was affected by relapse after autologous stem cell transplantation, while exposure to brentuximab vedotin was not uniform. Purified CD4+ T cells were obtained from thawed PBMCs through magnetic negative selection. Specimen: CD4+ T cells from blood, collected at baseline. The clonotype comes from a human donor with classical Hodgkin lymphoma.

The CDR3 DNA follows: TGTGCCTGGAATTATGGTAGAGGGGGTGATCAGCCCCAGCATTTT. This sequence encodes CAWNYGRGGDQPQHF. The chain employs TRBV30 and TRBJ1-5; a weak D match, TRBD1 (6 bases). The germline V gene encodes CDR1 GTSNPN and CDR2 SVGIG (reference sequence). V was pared by 4 bases and J by 5 bases, with 18 bases between. The CDR3 is 15 amino acids.